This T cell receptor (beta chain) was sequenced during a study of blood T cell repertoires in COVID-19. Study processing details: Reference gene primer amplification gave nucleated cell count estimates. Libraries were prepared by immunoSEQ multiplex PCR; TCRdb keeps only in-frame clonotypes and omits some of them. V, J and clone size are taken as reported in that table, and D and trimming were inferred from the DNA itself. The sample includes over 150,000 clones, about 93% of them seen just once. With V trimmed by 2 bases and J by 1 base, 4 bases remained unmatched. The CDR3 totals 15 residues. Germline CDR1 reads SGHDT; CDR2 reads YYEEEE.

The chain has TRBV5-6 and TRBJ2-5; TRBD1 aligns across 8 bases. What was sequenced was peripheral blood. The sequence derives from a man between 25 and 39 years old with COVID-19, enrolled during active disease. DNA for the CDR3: TGTGCCAGCAGCTTCGTGGACAGGGCCCAAGAGACCCAGTACTTC. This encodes CASSFVDRAQETQYF.